The 17 T cell receptor beta chains reported below all come from one sample, sequenced in a study of identical twins. TCRdb re-called the 5' RACE reads through MiXCR, storing one row per CDR3 protein. The repertoire includes roughly 690,000 distinct CDR3 sequences, roughly 6.2% of them detected once, and approximately 1.6% sits in the top ten. Sample: naive T cells sorted from blood. Receptors were obtained from a man younger than 30 in good health.

There are many counts of this clonotype. The chain has TRBV10-3 and TRBJ2-4; D is ambiguous. Germline CDR1 is ENHRY and CDR2 is SYGVKD. The CDR3 runs 15 residues. Trimming shortened V by 4 bases and J by 3 bases, and 13 bases separated the two germline ends. This CDR3 is CAISGRADGKNIQYF. The CDR3 coding sequence is TGTGCCATCAGTGGTCGGGCCGATGGCAAAAACATTCAGTACTTC.

Many counts were recorded for this clonotype. The chain employs TRBV12-3 or TRBV12-4 and TRBJ2-1, with 11 bases fitting TRBD2. The CDR3 is made up of 17 amino acids. Trimming removed 6 bases from V and 5 bases from J; junction bases left unmatched: 12. For the CDR3, the DNA is TGTGCCAGCAGAGGAGCCTTAGCGGGAGGGTACGACAATGAGCAGTTCTTC. It specifies CASRGALAGGYDNEQFF.

The chain uses TRBV20-1 and TRBJ2-3, with D uncertain. Looked up from germline, CDR1 is DFQATT and CDR2 is SNEGSKA (reference sequence). The CDR3 is 13 residues long. Trimming took off 6 bases at V and 0 bases at J, with 10 bases between the two ends. CDR3 sequence (DNA): TGCAGTGCCTTTTCACCTAGCACAGATACGCAGTATTTT. It encodes CSAFSPSTDTQYF.

This clonotype appeared many times. The gene calls are TRBV12-3 or TRBV12-4 and TRBJ2-3; D might be TRBD2 (6 bases). Trimming took off 5 bases at V and 9 bases at J, with 12 bases between the two ends. The CDR3 spans 12 residues. CDR3 loop: CASSAGGGTQYF. CDR3 coding DNA: TGTGCCAGCAGTGCTGGAGGAGGGACGCAGTATTTT.

With regard to this clonotype: The final CDR3 position lacks the conserved phenylalanine or tryptophan, pointing to a likely read error. V is TRBV28 and J is TRBJ1-3, with D uncertain. From germline, CDR1 is MDHEN and CDR2 SYDVKM. The CDR3 loop spans 14 amino acids. The V gene lost 5 bases and the J gene lost 8 bases, with 16 bases spanning the gap. The CDR3 reads CASSPLETEYTIYC. The CDR3 DNA is TGTGCCAGCAGTCCCCTAGAAACGGAATACACCATATATTGT.

This clonotype was recorded at least ten times. The chain joins TRBV11-3 to TRBJ2-3; TRBD2 aligns across 7 bases. Trimming cost V 1 base and J 4 bases; bases outside gene matches: 5. The length of the CDR3 is 15 residues. The germline V gene encodes CDR1 SGHNT and CDR2 YENEEA. The CDR3 spells CASSLAGGIADTQYF. In DNA form, the CDR3 reads TGTGCCAGCAGCTTAGCGGGAGGTATAGCAGATACGCAGTATTTT. Using reference TRBV11-3 and TRBJ2-3 for the parts outside the CDR3, the full variable domain is EAGVVQSPRYKIIEKKQPVAFWCNPISGHNTLYWYLQNLGQGPELLIRYENEEAVDDSQLPKDRFSAERLKGVDSTLKIQPAELGDSAVYLCASSLAGGIADTQYFGPGTRLTVL.

This clonotype has a count of ten or more. The chain recombines TRBV20-1 with TRBJ2-5; TRBD2 matches at 9 bases. The CDR3 runs 14 residues. The germline V gene encodes CDR1 DFQATT and CDR2 SNEGSKA (reference sequence). V lost 0 bases and J lost 5; bases outside the gene matches: 4. The CDR3 region has the DNA TGCAGTGCTAGAGACATAGCGGGAGACGAGACCCAGTACTTC. Protein: CSARDIAGDETQYF.

There are many counts of this clonotype. V is TRBV10-3 and J is TRBJ1-1; perhaps TRBD1 as D (5 bases). The germline V and J ends were trimmed by 4 bases and 4 bases, with 16 bases remaining between them. Germline-derived CDR1 and CDR2 are ENHRY and SYGVKD. The CDR3 loop spans 15 amino acids. The CDR3 reads CAISGFGGEGTEAFF. The CDR3 DNA sequence: TGTGCCATCAGTGGTTTCGGGGGGGAGGGCACTGAAGCTTTCTTT.

This clonotype was seen repeatedly, ten times or more. The chain's CDR3 is CSAWTAYNEQFF. The CDR3 DNA is TGCAGTGCTTGGACAGCCTACAATGAGCAGTTCTTC. The chain combines TRBV20-1 with TRBJ2-1; TRBD1 is a possible D gene (6 bases). Trimming removed 5 bases at V and 2 bases at J, with 7 bases between. Germline V gene lookup returns CDR1 DFQATT and CDR2 SNEGSKA (reference sequence). The CDR3 extends over 12 amino acids.

Ten or more counts support this clonotype. V usage is TRBV9 and J usage is TRBJ1-2, with unresolved D. In germline, CDR1 is SGDLS, CDR2 YYNGEE. V was clipped by 0 bases and J by 4 bases, with 7 bases between them. The CDR3 consists of 13 residues. The CDR3 bases are TGTGCCAGCAGCGTAGGCGCAGGCTATGGCTACACCTTC. Amino acid sequence: CASSVGAGYGYTF.

The chain uses TRBV7-9 and TRBJ2-7; TRBD1 matches 7 bases. J gave up 6 bases and V 4 bases, and 18 bases lay outside the gene matches. Germline-derived CDR1 and CDR2 are SEHNR and FQNEAQ (reference sequence). The CDR3 runs 17 residues. This chain's CDR3 is CASSSPPRQGWPAEQYV. CDR3 in DNA: TGTGCCAGCAGCTCGCCCCCCAGACAGGGTTGGCCGGCCGAGCAGTACGTC.

The chain employs TRBV18 and TRBJ1-2; D unresolved. Per the germline V gene, CDR1 is KGHSH and CDR2 is LQKENI. V was pared by 2 bases and J by 4 bases, with 11 bases between. This CDR3 has 14 amino acids. The CDR3 protein is CASSPGRSSYGYTF. The CDR3 DNA reads as TGTGCCAGCTCACCAGGGCGCAGCTCCTATGGCTACACCTTC.

This chain links TRBV28 with TRBJ1-1, with 7 bases identical to TRBD1. The CDR3 has 14 amino acids. The germline gives CDR1 MDHEN, CDR2 SYDVKM. V lost 8 bases and J lost 4; bases outside the gene matches: 10. CDR3: CASRQGEGSTEAFF. CDR3 in DNA: TGTGCCAGCCGCCAGGGGGAGGGTAGCACTGAAGCTTTCTTT.

This clonotype was observed a few times. V is TRBV25-1 and J is TRBJ1-6; weak D call: TRBD1 (6 bases). Germline values: CDR1 MGHDK, CDR2 SYGVNS. CDR3 length equals 16 residues. Trimming shortened V by 1 base and J by 9 bases, and 16 bases separated the two germline ends. The CDR3 here is CASSESGNVRGSPLHF. DNA of the CDR3: TGTGCCAGCAGTGAATCAGGGAATGTCAGGGGTTCACCCCTCCACTTT.

A few counts support this clonotype. V usage is TRBV12-3 or TRBV12-4 and J usage is TRBJ1-5, with TRBD1 as a possible D gene (6 bases). The CDR3 is made up of 14 amino acids. V lost 5 bases and J 4 bases, leaving 12 bases between the germline ends. CDR3: CASSEGTPNQPQHF. The CDR3 DNA follows: TGTGCCAGCAGTGAAGGGACACCAAATCAGCCCCAGCATTTT.

J is TRBJ2-2 and V is TRBV19; 7 nucleotides line up with TRBD1. The CDR3 consists of 13 residues. Trimming took 10 bases from V and 3 from J; bases not matched to a gene: 5. Per germline, CDR1 LNHDA and CDR2 SQIVND (reference sequence). The CDR3 reads CATWGQYTGELFF. CDR3 nucleotides: TGTGCCACCTGGGGACAGTACACCGGGGAGCTGTTTTTT.

The chain joins TRBV7-2 to TRBJ2-3; tentatively, D is TRBD2 (6 bases). The germline V and J ends were trimmed by 3 bases and 6 bases, with 13 bases remaining between them. The CDR3 loop spans 14 amino acids. From germline, CDR1 is SGHTA and CDR2 FQGNSA. The DNA of the CDR3 is TGTGCCAGCAGCTTTCGGGTCGCGGGGGATACGCAGTATTTT. It encodes CASSFRVAGDTQYF.